These 29 T cell receptor beta chains were all obtained from the same sample, sequenced in a study of Graves' ophthalmopathy and Graves' hyperthyroidism. RNA transcripts were the source from which TCR beta CDR3 regions were amplified. In the first round, RT-PCR was carried out with HTBI primers, and a multiplex PCR formed the second round. One entry per CDR3 protein, called by TCRdb with MiXCR from the multiplex PCR reads. The table has 400,000 or so distinct CDR3 sequences, approximately 17% seen once. The sequenced material came from peripheral blood. Receptor source: an adult woman with stable Graves' hyperthyroidism.

As to this clonotype: A clone one base away is much larger, so this may be a read error. CDR3 DNA: TGTGCCAGCAGCTTAATATCGGGGACTGAAGCTTGCTTT. This sequence encodes CASSLISGTEACF. The chain couples TRBV7-2 to TRBJ1-1, with TRBD1 as a possible D gene (5 bases). CDR1 SGHTA and CDR2 FQGNSA come from the germline V gene. This CDR3 is 13 amino acids long. The complete variable domain, with remaining parts taken from reference TRBV7-2 and TRBJ1-1, reads GAGVSQSPSNKVTEKGKDVELRCDPISGHTALYWYRQSLGQGLEFLIYFQGNSAPDKSGLPSDRFSAERTGGSVSTLTIQRTQQEDSAVYLCASSLISGTEACFGQGTRLTVV.

This clonotype has ten or more counts. J is TRBJ2-7 and V is TRBV12-5; no clear D gene. Germline assignment: CDR1 LGHNT and CDR2 FRNRAP. The V end was cut by 6 bases, the J end by 2 bases, with 17 bases between. This CDR3 has 15 residues. The CDR3 here is CASGPRTGSTYEQYF. CDR3 coding DNA: TGTGCTAGTGGACCAAGGACCGGGTCAACCTACGAGCAGTACTTC.

CDR3 region: CASSQYGMGVAGGYGYTF. In DNA, the CDR3 is TGTGCCAGCAGCCAATATGGGATGGGGGTGGCAGGCGGCTATGGCTACACCTTC. V usage is TRBV7-8 and J usage is TRBJ1-2; D is perhaps TRBD1 (5 bases). The germline gives CDR1 SGHVS, CDR2 FQNEAQ. Trimming pared 5 bases from V and 4 bases from J, leaving 26 bases between. There are 18 residues in the CDR3.

This clonotype was detected ten times or more. The chain couples TRBV5-5 to TRBJ2-7; D is unclear. The germline V gene encodes CDR1 SGHKS and CDR2 YYEKEE (reference sequence). Trimming took 2 bases from V and 5 from J, leaving 17 bases between them. The CDR3 is made up of 15 amino acids. CDR3 nucleotides: TGTGCCAGCAGCTTTTCAATGGCCTACCCCGACGAGCAGTACTTC. This codes for CASSFSMAYPDEQYF.

This clonotype was detected many times. The chain links TRBV20-1 to TRBJ2-7; no definite D call. This CDR3 spans 11 amino acids. V was pared by 2 bases and J by 4 bases, with 6 bases between. Germline V gene lookup returns CDR1 DFQATT and CDR2 SNEGSKA (reference sequence). CDR3 in DNA: TGCAGTGCTAGAAAGGGATACGAGCAGTACTTC. Residues: CSARKGYEQYF.

This chain links TRBV3-1 with TRBJ1-1; D uncertain. Germline lookup yields CDR1 LGHDT and CDR2 YNNKEL (reference sequence). This CDR3 is built from 16 residues. V lost 5 bases to trimming and J lost 4 bases, with 20 bases between them. CDR3 DNA sequence: TGTGCCAGCAGCTCACACCGGGGTCACCTCGCCACTGAAGCTTTCTTT. It codes for CASSSHRGHLATEAFF.

In this sample, this clonotype turned up many times. This sequence joins TRBV12-3 or TRBV12-4 and TRBJ1-5; D perhaps matches TRBD1 (5 bases). The V gene lost 7 bases and the J gene lost 2 bases, with 12 bases spanning the gap. CDR3 length: 14 residues. The CDR3 loop reads CASTEGPGNQPQHF. The DNA of the CDR3 is TGTGCCAGCACCGAGGGACCGGGCAATCAGCCCCAGCATTTT.

This clonotype appeared many times. V and J are TRBV6-2 or TRBV6-3 and TRBJ2-7; 7 bases match TRBD1. Germline lookup yields CDR1 MNHEY and CDR2 SVGEGT. This CDR3 is built from 14 residues. Unmatched junction bases numbered 10, after V lost 6 bases and J lost 5 bases. The CDR3, as DNA: TGTGCCAGCAGGAGACAGGGTATTCGCGACGAGCAGTACTTC. Its translation is CASRRQGIRDEQYF.

This clonotype was counted many times. The rearrangement links TRBV19 to TRBJ2-5; the match to TRBD1 covers 10 bases. The V gene end was trimmed by 4 bases and the J gene end by 5 bases; junction bases not matched to a gene: 10. CDR3 length: 16 residues. The germline CDR1 and CDR2 sequences are LNHDA and SQIVND (reference sequence). CDR3 amino acids: CASSTTRQGAGETQYF. CDR3 nucleotide sequence: TGTGCCAGTAGTACGACTAGACAGGGGGCAGGGGAGACCCAGTACTTC.

J is TRBJ2-7 and V is TRBV7-2; D is perhaps TRBD1 (6 bases). V lost 5 bases and J lost 3, with 14 bases in between. CDR1 and CDR2 (germline): SGHTA, FQGNSA. This CDR3 region has 14 residues. In nucleotides, the CDR3 is TGTGCCAGCAGCGGATCCACAGGGTACTACGAGCAGTACTTC. Residues: CASSGSTGYYEQYF.

This clonotype came up many times. The chain joins TRBV7-2 to TRBJ2-7; D perhaps matches TRBD1 (7 bases). V was shortened by 5 bases and J by 6 bases, with 17 bases between the two germline ends. The CDR3 is 14 amino acids. Germline-derived CDR1 and CDR2 are SGHTA and FQGNSA. The CDR3 loop is CASSQGPGGGEQYF. The CDR3 coding sequence is TGTGCCAGCAGCCAAGGGCCAGGGGGAGGCGAGCAGTACTTC.

This clonotype was picked up many times. The genes are TRBV19 and TRBJ1-1; 9 bases are shared with TRBD1. Germline CDR1 is LNHDA and CDR2 is SQIVND (reference sequence). The ends lost 10 bases at V and 6 bases at J; junction bases unmatched: 15. There are 15 residues in the CDR3. The DNA of the CDR3 is TGTGCCACCGACCCCAGAACAGGGGGCGCGTCTGAAGCTTTCTTT. Encoded protein: CATDPRTGGASEAFF.

This clonotype was observed many times. The chain combines TRBV6-2 or TRBV6-3 with TRBJ2-7; the D gene is possibly TRBD2 (6 bases). Germline V gene sequence: CDR1 MNHEY, CDR2 SVGEGT. With 8 bases removed from V and 3 bases from J, the gap between germline ends came to 14 bases. This CDR3 contains 13 residues. For the CDR3, the DNA is TGTGCCAGCTATTCTAGCGAAAACTACGAGCAGTACTTC. This encodes CASYSSENYEQYF.

V usage is TRBV6-4 and J usage is TRBJ1-2; tentative D call: TRBD1 (5 bases). V gave up 0 bases and J gave up 7 bases, with 12 bases separating them. CDR1 and CDR2 (germline): MRHNA, SNTAGT. The CDR3 has 14 amino acids. The CDR3 loop is CASSDSIGAGGYTF. DNA for the CDR3: TGTGCCAGCAGTGACTCGATAGGGGCCGGTGGCTACACCTTC.

With respect to this clonotype: A single base separates this from a much larger clone, so it may be a read error. The CDR3 does not close with the conserved phenylalanine or tryptophan, likely indicating a read error. The chain links TRBV6-1 to TRBJ1-5; 7 nucleotides match TRBD1. V was pared by 2 bases and J by 7 bases, with 5 bases of the junction left unmatched. The CDR3 has 14 residues. Germline CDR1 reads MNHNS; CDR2 reads SASEGT. The CDR3: CASSETGAEQPQHY. As DNA, the CDR3 is TGTGCCAGCAGTGAAACAGGGGCGGAACAGCCCCAGCATTAT.

Remarks on this clonotype: It may be a read error: a sequence one base away is much more abundant. The chain is built from TRBV19 and TRBJ2-2, with D possibly matching TRBD1 (6 bases). There are 16 residues in the CDR3. Germline-derived CDR1 and CDR2 are LNHDA and SQIVND (reference sequence). The CDR3 DNA follows: TGTGCCAGTAGTGACGTGACGGGACGGGACACCGGGGAGCTGTTGTTT. Amino acid sequence: CASSDVTGRDTGELLF.

This clonotype was observed many times. The chain has TRBV20-1 and TRBJ2-5; TRBD2 matches 8 bases. The length of the CDR3 is 14 residues. J was trimmed by 4 bases and V by 3 bases; bases with no gene match: 7. From germline, CDR1 is DFQATT and CDR2 SNEGSKA (reference sequence). CDR3 amino acids: CSASREGRRETQYF. The CDR3, as DNA: TGCAGTGCTAGCCGGGAGGGCCGTCGAGAGACCCAGTACTTC.

This clonotype was seen ten or more times. The chain has TRBV28 and TRBJ1-1; D remains ambiguous. The V end was cut by 4 bases, the J end by 3 bases, with 15 bases between. CDR3 size: 15 residues. Germline CDR1 reads MDHEN; CDR2 reads SYDVKM. CDR3 sequence (DNA): TGTGCCAGCAGTTCCCGCGGTGGGGAGGACACTGAAGCTTTCTTT. This sequence encodes CASSSRGGEDTEAFF.

Many counts were recorded for this clonotype. The chain recombines TRBV27 with TRBJ1-6, with 7 bases fitting TRBD1. CDR1 and CDR2 from the germline V gene are MNHEY and SMNVEV (reference sequence). V was clipped by 5 bases and J by 7 bases; unmatched bases: 8. The CDR3 length is 15 residues. CDR3 sequence (DNA): TGTGCCAGCAGTCCTAACAGGGGATCGAATTCACCCCTCCACTTT. The encoded protein is CASSPNRGSNSPLHF.

This clonotype was detected ten times or more. The chain employs TRBV9 and TRBJ1-3; D gene uncertain. Germline CDR1 and CDR2: SGDLS and YYNGEE. This CDR3 has 15 residues. V was shortened by 4 bases and J by 0 bases, with 11 bases between the two germline ends. For the CDR3, the DNA is TGTGCCAGCAGCCCGTCCGGGGACTCTGGAAACACCATATATTTT. It encodes CASSPSGDSGNTIYF.

V and J are TRBV25-1 and TRBJ1-5; 8 bases agree with TRBD1. Germline V gives CDR1 MGHDK, CDR2 SYGVNS. The CDR3 totals 14 residues. The ends lost 4 bases at V and 7 bases at J; junction bases unmatched: 6. In nucleotides, the CDR3 is TGTGCCAGCAGTGCCGGGACAGGAAGACAGCCCCAGCATTTT. This encodes CASSAGTGRQPQHF.

This clonotype was counted a few times. The V gene is TRBV5-6, the J gene TRBJ2-2; D remains unclear. The CDR3 length is 16 residues. Trimming stripped 4 bases from V and 0 bases from J, with 13 bases between. Germline loops: CDR1 SGHDT, CDR2 YYEEEE. The CDR3 nucleotides are TGTGCCAGCAGCATAGGAACCACAGCGAACACCGGGGAGCTGTTTTTT. Amino acids: CASSIGTTANTGELFF.

In this sample, this clonotype turned up many times. This chain uses TRBV12-3 or TRBV12-4 with TRBJ2-5; the D is unclear. The CDR3 contains 13 residues. V lost 1 base and J lost 3, with 6 bases in between. The CDR3 region is CASSLGRKETQYF. CDR3 nucleotide sequence: TGTGCCAGCAGTTTAGGGCGGAAAGAGACCCAGTACTTC.

This clonotype was detected ten times or more. This rearrangement joins TRBV20-1 to TRBJ2-5; D is unresolved. There are 12 residues in the CDR3. With 0 bases removed from V and 3 bases from J, the gap between germline ends came to 5 bases. The germline V gene encodes CDR1 DFQATT and CDR2 SNEGSKA (reference sequence). CDR3: CSARDREETQYF. CDR3 in DNA: TGCAGTGCTAGAGATCGGGAAGAGACCCAGTACTTC.

This clonotype was seen repeatedly, ten times or more. The genes are TRBV12-3 or TRBV12-4 and TRBJ2-7; D might be TRBD2 (6 bases). The CDR3 has 15 residues. V was trimmed by 2 bases and J by 7 bases, leaving 18 bases between them. This CDR3 reads CASSLYLTSGGEQYF. CDR3 DNA: TGTGCCAGCAGTTTATACCTGACAAGTGGGGGGGAGCAGTACTTC.

This clonotype was seen many times. This rearrangement joins TRBV12-3 or TRBV12-4 to TRBJ2-1, with 9 bases aligning to TRBD1. The CDR3 length is 14 residues. Trimming at V came to 6 bases and at J to 5 bases, leaving 5 bases not matched to a gene. CDR3 DNA sequence: TGTGCCAGCAGCGAACAGGGGGCTAACAATGAGCAGTTCTTC. It yields the protein CASSEQGANNEQFF.

This clonotype was recorded many times. The chain has TRBV20-1 and TRBJ2-7, with 8 bases matching TRBD1. V lost 0 bases and J lost 6; bases outside the gene matches: 10. This CDR3 region has 15 residues. CDR1 is DFQATT and CDR2 is SNEGSKA in the germline V gene (reference sequence). CDR3 nucleotides: TGCAGTGCTAGAGAGGGTTCGGACAGGGTCGGCGAGCAGTACTTC. It translates to CSAREGSDRVGEQYF.

Many counts were recorded for this clonotype. V and J are TRBV6-5 and TRBJ1-6, with TRBD1 matching 9 bases. CDR3 length: 15 residues. Trimming removed 0 bases from V and 8 bases from J; junction bases left unmatched: 2. Germline assignment: CDR1 MNHEY and CDR2 SVGAGI. CDR3 coding DNA: TGTGCCAGCAGTTACTCCGGGGACAGGGATTCACCCCTCCACTTT. It codes for CASSYSGDRDSPLHF.

This clonotype was counted at least ten times. This chain joins TRBV20-1 and TRBJ2-5, with 9 bases matching TRBD2. Germline values: CDR1 DFQATT, CDR2 SNEGSKA (reference sequence). This CDR3 has 15 amino acids. Trimming took 4 bases from V and 2 from J; bases not matched to a gene: 8. The CDR3 sequence: CSATPRTSAQETQYF. DNA of the CDR3: TGCAGTGCTACTCCTCGGACTAGCGCACAAGAGACCCAGTACTTC.